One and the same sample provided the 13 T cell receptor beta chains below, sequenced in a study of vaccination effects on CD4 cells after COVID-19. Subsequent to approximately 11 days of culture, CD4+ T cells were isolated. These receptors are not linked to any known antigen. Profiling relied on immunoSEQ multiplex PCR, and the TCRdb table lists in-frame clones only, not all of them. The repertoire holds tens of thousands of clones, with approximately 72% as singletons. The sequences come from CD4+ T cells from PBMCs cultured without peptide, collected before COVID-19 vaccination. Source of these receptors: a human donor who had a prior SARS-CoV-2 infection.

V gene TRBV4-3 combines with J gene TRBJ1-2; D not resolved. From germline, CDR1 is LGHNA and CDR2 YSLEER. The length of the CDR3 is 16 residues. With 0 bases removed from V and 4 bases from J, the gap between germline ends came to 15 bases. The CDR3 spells CASSQDLAWPGYGYTF. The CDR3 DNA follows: TGCGCCAGCAGCCAAGACTTAGCCTGGCCGGGCTATGGCTACACCTTC.

The CDR3 DNA reads as TGCGCCAGCAGCCAAGAGGGGCGTCAGCCCCAGCATTTT. Translated, it gives CASSQEGRQPQHF. This chain connects TRBV4-3 to TRBJ1-5; TRBD1 is a possible D gene (5 bases). The CDR3 has 13 amino acids. From germline, CDR1 is LGHNA and CDR2 YSLEER. The germline V and J ends were trimmed by 0 bases and 6 bases, with 6 bases remaining between them.

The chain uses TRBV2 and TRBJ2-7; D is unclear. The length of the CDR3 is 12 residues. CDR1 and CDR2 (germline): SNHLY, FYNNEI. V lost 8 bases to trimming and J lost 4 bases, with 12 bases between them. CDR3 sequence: CASGEGFYEQYF. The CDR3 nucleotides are TGTGCCAGCGGCGAAGGATTTTACGAGCAGTACTTC.

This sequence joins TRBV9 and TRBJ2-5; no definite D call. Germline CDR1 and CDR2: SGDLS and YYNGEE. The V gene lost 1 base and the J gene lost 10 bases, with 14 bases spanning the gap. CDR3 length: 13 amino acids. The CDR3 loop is CASSVSQRGDQYF. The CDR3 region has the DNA TGTGCCAGCAGCGTAAGTCAGCGCGGAGACCAGTACTTC. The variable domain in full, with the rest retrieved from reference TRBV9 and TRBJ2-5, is DSGVTQTPKHLITATGQRVTLRCSPRSGDLSVYWYQQSLDQGLQFLIQYYNGEERAKGNILERFSAQQFPDLHSELNLSSLELGDSALYFCASSVSQRGDQYFGPGTRLLVL.

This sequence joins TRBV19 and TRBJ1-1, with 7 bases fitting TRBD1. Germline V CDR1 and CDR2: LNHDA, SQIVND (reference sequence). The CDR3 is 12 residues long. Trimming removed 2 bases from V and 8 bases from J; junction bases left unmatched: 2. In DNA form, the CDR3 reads TGTGCCAGTAGTATAAGGGACAGAGAAGCTTTCTTT. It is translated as CASSIRDREAFF.

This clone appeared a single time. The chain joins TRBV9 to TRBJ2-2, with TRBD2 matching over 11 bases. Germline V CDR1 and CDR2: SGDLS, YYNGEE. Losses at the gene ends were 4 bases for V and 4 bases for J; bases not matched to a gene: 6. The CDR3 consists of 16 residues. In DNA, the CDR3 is TGTGCCAGCAGCCCTCGACTAGCGGGGCCCACCGGGGAGCTGTTTTTT. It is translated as CASSPRLAGPTGELFF. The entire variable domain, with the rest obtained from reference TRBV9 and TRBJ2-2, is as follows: DSGVTQTPKHLITATGQRVTLRCSPRSGDLSVYWYQQSLDQGLQFLIQYYNGEERAKGNILERFSAQQFPDLHSELNLSSLELGDSALYFCASSPRLAGPTGELFFGEGSRLTVL.

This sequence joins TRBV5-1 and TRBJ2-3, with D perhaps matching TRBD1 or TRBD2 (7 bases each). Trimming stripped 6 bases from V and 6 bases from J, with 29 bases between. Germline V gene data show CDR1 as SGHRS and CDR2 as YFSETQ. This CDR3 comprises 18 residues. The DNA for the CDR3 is TGCGCCAGCAAAACTTACTTAGGTGCGGGCCAGGGGGGGGATACGCAGTATTTT. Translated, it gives CASKTYLGAGQGGDTQYF. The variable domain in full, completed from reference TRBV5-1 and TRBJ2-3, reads KAGVTQTPRYLIKTRGQQVTLSCSPISGHRSVSWYQQTPGQGLQFLFEYFSETQRNKGNFPGRFSGRQFSNSRSEMNVSTLELGDSALYLCASKTYLGAGQGGDTQYFGPGTRLTVL.

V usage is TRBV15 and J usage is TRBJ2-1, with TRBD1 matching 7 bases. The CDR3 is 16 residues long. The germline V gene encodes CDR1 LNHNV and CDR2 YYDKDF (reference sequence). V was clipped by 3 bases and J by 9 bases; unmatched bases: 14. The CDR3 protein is CATSRATGADYGEQFF. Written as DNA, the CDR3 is TGTGCCACCAGCAGGGCCACAGGGGCAGACTACGGTGAGCAGTTCTTC.

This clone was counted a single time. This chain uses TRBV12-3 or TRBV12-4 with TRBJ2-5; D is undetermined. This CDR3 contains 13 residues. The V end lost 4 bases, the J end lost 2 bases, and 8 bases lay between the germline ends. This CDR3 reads CASSSRSQETQYF. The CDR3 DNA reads TGTGCCAGCAGTTCAAGATCTCAAGAGACCCAGTACTTC.

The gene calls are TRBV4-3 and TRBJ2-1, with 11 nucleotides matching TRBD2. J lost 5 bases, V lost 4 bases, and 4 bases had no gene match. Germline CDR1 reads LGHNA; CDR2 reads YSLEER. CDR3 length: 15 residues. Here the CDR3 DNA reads TGCGCCAGCAGCCTAGGGACTAGCGGTGACAATGAGCAGTTCTTC. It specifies CASSLGTSGDNEQFF.

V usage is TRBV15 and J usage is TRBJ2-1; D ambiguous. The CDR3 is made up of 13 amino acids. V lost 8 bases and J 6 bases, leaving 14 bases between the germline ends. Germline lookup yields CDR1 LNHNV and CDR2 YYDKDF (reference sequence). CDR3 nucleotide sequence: TGTGCCACCTCGAGAGTAGTAGGCAATGAGCAGTTCTTC. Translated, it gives CATSRVVGNEQFF.

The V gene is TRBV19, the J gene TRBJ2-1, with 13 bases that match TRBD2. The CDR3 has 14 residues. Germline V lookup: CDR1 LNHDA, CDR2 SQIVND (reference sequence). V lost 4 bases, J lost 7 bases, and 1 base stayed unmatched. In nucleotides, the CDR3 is TGTGCCAGTAGTAGGACTAGCGGGAGTAATGAGCAGTTCTTC. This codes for CASSRTSGSNEQFF.

The CDR3 loop reads CASSRLAGDTGELFF. In nucleotides, the CDR3 is TGTGCCAGCAGCCGACTAGCGGGAGACACCGGGGAGCTGTTTTTT. V and J are TRBV5-5 and TRBJ2-2, with TRBD2 matching 12 bases. CDR3 size: 15 residues. The V segment lost 4 bases and the J segment 3 bases; nucleotides outside the gene matches: 1. CDR1 is SGHKS and CDR2 is YYEKEE in the germline V gene (reference sequence).